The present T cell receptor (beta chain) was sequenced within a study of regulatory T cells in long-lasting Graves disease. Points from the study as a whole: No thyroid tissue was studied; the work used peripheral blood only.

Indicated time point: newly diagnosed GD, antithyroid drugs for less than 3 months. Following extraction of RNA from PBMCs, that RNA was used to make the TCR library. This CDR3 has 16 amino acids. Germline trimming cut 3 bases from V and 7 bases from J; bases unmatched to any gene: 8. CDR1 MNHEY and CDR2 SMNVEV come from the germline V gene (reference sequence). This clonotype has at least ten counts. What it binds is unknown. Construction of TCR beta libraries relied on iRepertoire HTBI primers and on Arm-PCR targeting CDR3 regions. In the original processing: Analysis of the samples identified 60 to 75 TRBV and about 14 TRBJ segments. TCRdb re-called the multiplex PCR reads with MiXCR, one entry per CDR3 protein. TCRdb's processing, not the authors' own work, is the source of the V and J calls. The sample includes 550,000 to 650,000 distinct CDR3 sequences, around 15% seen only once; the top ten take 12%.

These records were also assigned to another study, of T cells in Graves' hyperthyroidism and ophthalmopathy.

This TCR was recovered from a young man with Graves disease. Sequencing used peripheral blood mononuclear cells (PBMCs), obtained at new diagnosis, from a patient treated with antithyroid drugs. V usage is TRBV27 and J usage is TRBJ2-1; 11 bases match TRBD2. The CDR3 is CASSLLLAGVLNEQFF. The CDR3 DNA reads TGTGCCAGCAGTTTGCTACTAGCGGGAGTGTTGAATGAGCAGTTCTTC.